One and the same sample provided the 18 T cell receptor beta chains below, sequenced in a study of cytomegalovirus exposure and HLA in healthy donors. A multiplex PCR was run with 60 Vbeta primers and 13 Jbeta primers. Assay used: immunoSEQ multiplex PCR; TCRdb lists only in-frame clones, some missing. Here the sample spans about 250,000 clones, around 78% being singletons. Sample: PBMCs. The receptors were gathered from a boy aged 5-17 years in good health and CMV-seronegative.

This chain joins TRBV7-9 and TRBJ1-4; D not resolved. Germline assignment: CDR1 SEHNR and CDR2 FQNEAQ (reference sequence). Deletions cut 1 base from V and 4 bases from J, with 10 bases between. This CDR3 spans 15 amino acids. CDR3 loop: CASSLGSVHNEKLFF. The CDR3 DNA reads TGTGCCAGCAGCTTAGGGTCAGTTCATAATGAAAAACTGTTTTTT.

This chain joins TRBV27 and TRBJ1-2; the match to TRBD1 covers 7 bases. Germline V gene lookup returns CDR1 MNHEY and CDR2 SMNVEV (reference sequence). V was pared by 8 bases and J by 1 base, with 10 bases of the junction left unmatched. The CDR3 loop spans 15 amino acids. CDR3 sequence: CASAESTGNNYGYTF. CDR3 nucleotide sequence: TGTGCCAGCGCCGAATCGACAGGGAATAACTATGGCTACACCTTC.

V usage is TRBV5-1 and J usage is TRBJ2-5; 9 bases align to TRBD2. Looked up from germline, CDR1 is SGHRS and CDR2 is YFSETQ. The V gene end was trimmed by 2 bases and the J gene end by 1 base; junction bases not matched to a gene: 3. The CDR3 contains 15 residues. The CDR3 spells CASSFLAGTQETQYF. CDR3 coding DNA: TGCGCCAGCAGCTTCCTAGCGGGGACCCAAGAGACCCAGTACTTC.

This clone occurred a few times. The rearrangement uses TRBV9 and TRBJ1-1; D unclear. The ends were cut back, 6 bases at V and 0 bases at J, with 9 bases in the middle. This CDR3 is built from 13 residues. Germline V CDR1 and CDR2: SGDLS, YYNGEE. The CDR3 loop is CASTAGMNTEAFF. CDR3 coding DNA: TGTGCCAGCACCGCGGGTATGAACACTGAAGCTTTCTTT.

This chain joins TRBV5-4 and TRBJ1-2; 9 bases are a match to TRBD1. The CDR3 runs 14 residues. The trim removed 3 bases at V and 5 bases at J, leaving 5 bases unmatched. Germline V gives CDR1 SGHNT, CDR2 YYREEE (reference sequence). The CDR3: CASSSGQGGYGYTF. CDR3 nucleotide sequence: TGTGCCAGCAGCTCGGGACAGGGAGGATATGGCTACACCTTC. Full variable domain (outside the CDR3, taken from reference TRBV5-4 and TRBJ1-2): ETGVTQSPTHLIKTRGQQVTLRCSSQSGHNTVSWYQQALGQGPQFIFQYYREEENGRGNFPPRFSGLQFPNYSSELNVNALELDDSALYLCASSSGQGGYGYTFGSGTRLTVV.

The gene calls are TRBV19 and TRBJ2-3; 9 positions match TRBD2. CDR1 and CDR2 (germline): LNHDA, SQIVND (reference sequence). The ends lost 3 bases at V and 8 bases at J; junction bases unmatched: 9. CDR3 length equals 15 residues. The CDR3 loop is CASSIAGPSGITQYF. The CDR3 coding sequence is TGTGCCAGTAGTATTGCCGGCCCTAGCGGGATTACGCAGTATTTT.

The rearrangement uses TRBV4-1 and TRBJ1-1, with D possibly being TRBD1 (5 bases). Trimming removed 2 bases from V and 1 base from J, with 8 bases in between. CDR3 size: 14 residues. CDR1 is MGHRA, CDR2 YSYEKL, per germline. The CDR3 is CASSQLDKNTEAFF. The CDR3 DNA follows: TGCGCCAGCAGCCAATTGGACAAGAACACTGAAGCTTTCTTT.

The count of this clone is one. The V and J genes are TRBV9 and TRBJ2-2, with TRBD2 as a possible D gene (6 bases). CDR3 length: 17 residues. Germline CDR1 and CDR2: SGDLS and YYNGEE. Trimming removed 0 bases from V and 0 bases from J, with 12 bases in between. CDR3 sequence reads: CASSVEGGISNTGELFF. The CDR3 coding sequence is TGTGCCAGCAGCGTAGAGGGCGGGATTTCGAACACCGGGGAGCTGTTTTTT.

Only a few counts were recorded for this clone. The chain couples TRBV4-2 to TRBJ2-3; the match to TRBD2 covers 8 bases. The germline V gene encodes CDR1 LGHNA and CDR2 YNFKEQ. V shed 4 bases and J 1 base; nucleotides not matched to a gene: 10. The CDR3 covers 17 residues. CDR3 DNA: TGTGCCAGCAGCCGACTGGTCGGGACTAGTGGCACAGATACGCAGTATTTT. It codes for CASSRLVGTSGTDTQYF.

The CDR3 here is CAARARDSYEQYF. The CDR3 DNA reads as TGTGCCGCTCGGGCACGGGATTCCTACGAGCAGTACTTC. J is TRBJ2-7 and V is TRBV11-2, with D possibly being TRBD2 (5 bases). Per the germline V gene, CDR1 is SGHAT and CDR2 is FQNNGV. The CDR3 is made up of 13 amino acids. Trimming pared 11 bases from V and 1 base from J, leaving 15 bases between.

V usage is TRBV18 and J usage is TRBJ2-1; D is perhaps TRBD2 (6 bases). The CDR3 totals 12 residues. Germline CDR1 and CDR2: KGHSH and LQKENI. V gave up 7 bases and J gave up 4 bases, with 8 bases separating them. CDR3 region: CASFSGYNEQFF. Here the CDR3 DNA reads TGTGCCAGCTTTAGCGGTTACAATGAGCAGTTCTTC.

The genes are TRBV29-1 and TRBJ2-5; 8 nucleotides align to TRBD2. Germline values: CDR1 SQVTM, CDR2 ANQGSEA. This CDR3 has 16 residues. The ends lost 5 bases at V and 3 bases at J; junction bases unmatched: 14. The CDR3 DNA reads TGCAGCGTTCGGCGGGGGGCGGGCAGCTGGAAAGAGACCCAGTACTTC. Amino acid sequence: CSVRRGAGSWKETQYF.

This clone has a handful of counts. The chain employs TRBV30 and TRBJ2-2, with 8 bases aligning to TRBD1. Germline V CDR1 and CDR2: GTSNPN, SVGIG (reference sequence). This CDR3 region has 14 residues. V lost 0 bases, J lost 6 bases, and 3 bases stayed unmatched. The CDR3 DNA reads TGTGCCTGGAGTGTACAGGGGGGTTCCGGGGAGCTGTTTTTT. It codes for CAWSVQGGSGELFF.

The V gene is TRBV6-6, the J gene TRBJ2-1; TRBD2 aligns across 10 bases. Germline V gene sequence: CDR1 MNHNY, CDR2 SVGAGI (reference sequence). The J segment lost 6 bases and the V segment lost 1 base, leaving 6 bases of the junction unmatched. The CDR3 loop spans 16 amino acids. CDR3: CASSYLNSGGINEQFF. Here the CDR3 DNA reads TGTGCCAGCAGTTACTTGAATAGCGGGGGGATCAATGAGCAGTTCTTC.

Only a few counts were recorded for this clone. The V and J genes are TRBV5-1 and TRBJ2-2; 7 bases align to TRBD2. J was trimmed by 5 bases and V by 3 bases; bases with no gene match: 4. The CDR3 runs to 14 residues. The germline gives CDR1 SGHRS, CDR2 YFSETQ. The CDR3 loop is CASSSGLLTGELFF. The CDR3 nucleotides read TGCGCCAGCAGCTCGGGACTACTTACCGGGGAGCTGTTTTTT.

The chain is built from TRBV5-4 and TRBJ2-2; D possibly corresponds to TRBD1 (6 bases). Germline-derived CDR1 and CDR2 are SGHNT and YYREEE (reference sequence). Trimming pared 7 bases from V and 5 bases from J, leaving 12 bases between. The CDR3 covers 13 residues. CDR3 sequence: CASRAQGTGELFF. The DNA of the CDR3 is TGTGCCAGCCGCGCACAGGGTACCGGGGAGCTGTTTTTT. Full variable domain (remainder filled in from reference TRBV5-4 and TRBJ2-2): ETGVTQSPTHLIKTRGQQVTLRCSSQSGHNTVSWYQQALGQGPQFIFQYYREEENGRGNFPPRFSGLQFPNYSSELNVNALELDDSALYLCASRAQGTGELFFGEGSRLTVL.

The J gene is TRBJ2-3, the V gene TRBV7-8, with 8 positions matching TRBD1. The CDR3 contains 17 residues. J gave up 0 bases and V 0 bases, and 5 bases lay outside the gene matches. Germline V gene sequence: CDR1 SGHVS, CDR2 FQNEAQ. The CDR3 nucleotides are TGTGCCAGCAGCTTAGCGCACAGGGGGTATAGCACAGATACGCAGTATTTT. This encodes CASSLAHRGYSTDTQYF.

This rearrangement joins TRBV11-3 to TRBJ1-2; the D gene is possibly TRBD1 (5 bases). The V end was cut by 5 bases, the J end by 6 bases, with 25 bases between. The CDR3 is 17 amino acids. Germline values: CDR1 SGHNT, CDR2 YENEEA. The CDR3 loop reads CASSGSGTLLGGHGYTF. CDR3 DNA: TGTGCCAGCAGCGGCTCCGGGACTCTCCTCGGGGGTCATGGCTACACCTTC.